Below, 24 T cell receptor beta chains from the same sample are listed, as sequenced in a study of Graves' ophthalmopathy and Graves' hyperthyroidism. Investigators amplified TCR beta CDR3 regions from RNA transcripts. The first round was an RT-PCR with HTBI primers, and the second round was a multiplex PCR. MiXCR, run by TCRdb on the multiplex PCR reads, gives a single entry per CDR3 protein. In the table there are hundreds of thousands of distinct CDR3 sequences, approximately 21% of which are singletons. Material: peripheral blood. These receptors were collected from a woman aged 18-30 years with stable Graves' hyperthyroidism.

To note about this clonotype: A much larger clone sits a single nucleotide away, making a read error possible. This sequence joins TRBV6-2 or TRBV6-3 and TRBJ2-5, with TRBD1 identical over 8 bases. This CDR3 region has 14 residues. Germline V CDR1 and CDR2: MNHEY, SVGEGT. Written as DNA, the CDR3 is TGTGCCAGCAGTCCTCTCAGGGGGCAAGAGACCCAGGGCTTC. As protein: CASSPLRGQETQGF.

The genes are TRBV28 and TRBJ2-5; 9 bases align to TRBD1. Germline CDR1 and CDR2: MDHEN and SYDVKM. This CDR3 contains 15 residues. With 5 bases clipped from V and 3 bases from J, the junction kept 7 bases outside the gene matches. CDR3 nucleotide sequence: TGTGCCAGCAGTGGAAGACAGGGGGGTAAAGAGACCCAGTACTTC. Translating gives CASSGRQGGKETQYF.

Many counts were recorded for this clonotype. V gene TRBV29-1 combines with J gene TRBJ2-5; TRBD2 matches at 14 bases. Germline V gene lookup returns CDR1 SQVTM and CDR2 ANQGSEA. CDR3 length: 16 amino acids. V shed 6 bases, J shed 5 bases, and the junction held 11 bases outside the gene matches. The CDR3 here is CSVMGLAGASRETQYF. In nucleotides, the CDR3 is TGCAGCGTGATGGGACTAGCGGGAGCGAGTCGGGAGACCCAGTACTTC.

A single count supports this clonotype. One junction end does not reproduce the germline sequence, and a read error may be involved. The V and J genes are TRBV19 and TRBJ2-7; tentative D call: TRBD2 (5 bases). The CDR3 runs to 13 residues. Germline loops: CDR1 LNHDA, CDR2 SQIVND (reference sequence). The CDR3 DNA reads as TGTTCCAGTAGTATTGAGGGCAATGGGGAGCAGTACTTC. The encoded protein is CSSSIEGNGEQYF.

Many counts were recorded for this clonotype. V gene TRBV12-3 or TRBV12-4 combines with J gene TRBJ1-5; D might be TRBD1 (5 bases). V was trimmed by 3 bases and J by 6 bases, leaving 24 bases between them. This CDR3 is 18 amino acids long. CDR3 nucleotide sequence: TGTGCCAGCAGTTTTGATCCGTTCGGGGACGTCGTGAGTCAGCCCCAGCATTTT. Translating gives CASSFDPFGDVVSQPQHF.

This clonotype occurred many times. The chain recombines TRBV11-2 with TRBJ2-5, with 9 bases matching TRBD1. In germline, CDR1 is SGHAT, CDR2 FQNNGV. With V trimmed by 7 bases and J by 5 bases, 2 bases remained unmatched. The CDR3 is 12 residues long. The CDR3 DNA follows: TGTGCCAGCACCGGGACAGGGGAGACCCAGTACTTC. Protein sequence: CASTGTGETQYF.

This clonotype was seen a few times. The chain has TRBV2 and TRBJ2-7, with 13 bases lining up with TRBD2. The germline gives CDR1 SNHLY, CDR2 FYNNEI. The V and J ends lost 8 bases and 6 bases, in that order; junction bases with no gene match: 7. This CDR3 has 14 amino acids. The CDR3 protein is CASLPTSGGIEQYF. Written as DNA, the CDR3 is TGTGCCAGCCTACCGACTAGCGGGGGGATCGAGCAGTACTTC. The complete variable domain, with remaining parts taken from reference TRBV2 and TRBJ2-7, reads EPEVTQTPSHQVTQMGQEVILRCVPISNHLYFYWYRQILGQKVEFLVSFYNNEISEKSEIFDDQFSVERPDGSNFTLKIRSTKLEDSAMYFCASLPTSGGIEQYFGPGTRLTVT.

This clonotype was observed at least ten times. The genes are TRBV29-1 and TRBJ1-3; D remains ambiguous. Germline CDR1 is SQVTM and CDR2 is ANQGSEA. CDR3 size: 15 residues. Trimming took off 3 bases at V and 3 bases at J, with 15 bases between the two ends. The CDR3 DNA reads as TGCAGCGTTGACGCCCCCCCGGGTGGTGGAAACACCATATATTTT. Its translation is CSVDAPPGGGNTIYF.

The rearrangement links TRBV6-2 or TRBV6-3 to TRBJ1-1; perhaps TRBD1 as D (5 bases). The germline V and J ends were trimmed by 7 bases and 4 bases, with 28 bases remaining between them. The CDR3 covers 18 residues. The germline CDR1 and CDR2 sequences are MNHEY and SVGEGT. The CDR3 is CASTQTRGLKRVSTEAFF. In DNA form, the CDR3 reads TGTGCCAGCACCCAAACCCGGGGGTTGAAAAGGGTGAGCACTGAAGCTTTCTTT.

The sample holds many counts of this clonotype. The rearrangement uses TRBV11-2 and TRBJ1-5, with 7 bases identical to TRBD1. This CDR3 has 14 residues. CDR1 and CDR2 (germline): SGHAT, FQNNGV. Germline trimming cut 5 bases from V and 2 bases from J; bases unmatched to any gene: 3. CDR3 nucleotide sequence: TGTGCCAGCAGCCTCGACAGGGGCAATCAGCCCCAGCATTTT. As protein: CASSLDRGNQPQHF.

This clonotype was detected ten times or more. A read error may account for a junction end that differs from germline. The chain is built from TRBV29-1 and TRBJ1-2; D uncertain. The germline CDR1 and CDR2 sequences are SQVTM and ANQGSEA. The CDR3 has 9 amino acids. For the CDR3, the DNA is TGCAGCGTTGAACGGCTCGGTGTCTTC. It specifies CSVERLGVF.

This clonotype was counted ten times or more. CDR3 DNA sequence: TGTGCCAGCAGTTTAAATCCCACAGGGGGGTACTTC. It translates to CASSLNPTGGYF. The chain couples TRBV28 to TRBJ2-7, with 8 bases matching TRBD1. Germline CDR1 MDHEN, CDR2 SYDVKM. This CDR3 has 12 residues. The V and J ends lost 2 bases and 12 bases, in that order; junction bases with no gene match: 6.

This clonotype was observed at least ten times. This rearrangement joins TRBV9 to TRBJ2-5; TRBD2 matches at 8 bases. The CDR3 extends over 14 amino acids. Trimming at V came to 6 bases and at J to 5 bases, leaving 9 bases not matched to a gene. From germline, CDR1 is SGDLS and CDR2 YYNGEE. In nucleotides, the CDR3 is TGTGCCAGCAACCCGGGGGGGGGCAGTGAGACCCAGTACTTC. Translated: CASNPGGGSETQYF. The full variable domain, its missing parts supplied by reference TRBV9 and TRBJ2-5, is DSGVTQTPKHLITATGQRVTLRCSPRSGDLSVYWYQQSLDQGLQFLIQYYNGEERAKGNILERFSAQQFPDLHSELNLSSLELGDSALYFCASNPGGGSETQYFGPGTRLLVL.

This clonotype appeared many times. The chain uses TRBV30 and TRBJ2-5; 7 bases align to TRBD1. V trimming: 3 bases; J trimming: 1 base; junction bases outside the gene matches: 2. The CDR3 consists of 13 residues. Looked up from germline, CDR1 is GTSNPN and CDR2 is SVGIG (reference sequence). The CDR3 sequence is CAWRGTVQETQYF. In nucleotides, the CDR3 is TGTGCCTGGAGGGGGACAGTCCAAGAGACCCAGTACTTC.

As to this clonotype: This may stem from a read error, because a much larger clone lies one nucleotide away. CDR3 amino acids: CASSVVANTEACF. CDR3 coding DNA: TGTGCCAGCAGCGTCGTTGCGAACACTGAAGCTTGCTTT. The chain uses TRBV6-2 or TRBV6-3 and TRBJ1-1, with D unclear. The CDR3 sequence is 13 residues long. In germline, CDR1 is MNHEY, CDR2 SVGEGT.

Only a few counts were recorded for this clonotype. J is TRBJ1-5 and V is TRBV24-1; 7 bases agree with TRBD1. The V gene's germline CDR1 is KGHDR and CDR2 SFDVKD. The V and J ends lost 3 bases and 3 bases, in that order; junction bases with no gene match: 19. This CDR3 is built from 20 residues. DNA of the CDR3: TGTGCCACCAGTGATATGCCTAGGACAGGAGGTCCACTCCACAATCAGCCCCAGCATTTT. It codes for CATSDMPRTGGPLHNQPQHF.

Only one count was recorded for this clonotype. The chain recombines TRBV29-1 with TRBJ1-5, with D possibly matching TRBD1 (5 bases). Trimming removed 6 bases at V and 1 base at J, with 10 bases between. The V gene's germline CDR1 is SQVTM and CDR2 ANQGSEA. The CDR3 spans 13 residues. CDR3 nucleotide sequence: TGCAGCGTAAATCAGGGCAGCAATCAGCCCCAGCATTTT. Its protein is CSVNQGSNQPQHF. Combining the CDR3 with reference TRBV29-1 and TRBJ1-5 gives the whole variable domain SAVISQKPSRDICQRGTSLTIQCQVDSQVTMMFWYRQQPGQSLTLIATANQGSEATYESGFVIDKFPISRPNLTFSTLTVSNMSPEDSSIYLCSVNQGSNQPQHFGDGTRLSIL.

This clonotype was detected many times. The rearrangement joins TRBV5-1 to TRBJ2-5; 10 nucleotides align to TRBD2. Germline V gene lookup returns CDR1 SGHRS and CDR2 YFSETQ. V lost 4 bases and J lost 4; bases outside the gene matches: 4. This CDR3 comprises 14 residues. The chain's CDR3 is CASSQSSGRETQYF. In DNA form, the CDR3 reads TGCGCCAGCAGCCAGTCTAGCGGGAGAGAGACCCAGTACTTC.

Many counts were recorded for this clonotype. This may be a read error, as it is one base from a much larger clone. The chain recombines TRBV6-5 with TRBJ1-1, with D unresolved. Trimming stripped 8 bases from V and 6 bases from J, with 22 bases between. The CDR3 extends over 15 amino acids. Per germline, CDR1 MNHEY and CDR2 SVGAGI. CDR3 sequence: CASGSTGIPIPEAFF. DNA for the CDR3: TGTGCCAGCGGTTCGACCGGGATCCCAATTCCTGAAGCTTTCTTT.

This clonotype was seen repeatedly, ten times or more. V and J are TRBV30 and TRBJ1-2; D gene unclear. Germline V gene lookup returns CDR1 GTSNPN and CDR2 SVGIG (reference sequence). This CDR3 is built from 14 residues. V lost 1 base and J lost 3, with 12 bases in between. As DNA, the CDR3 is TGTGCCTGGAGTGGGATACGGGCGGACTATGGCTACACCTTC. It yields the protein CAWSGIRADYGYTF.

This clonotype was seen a few times. The V gene is TRBV6-1, the J gene TRBJ2-2; D remains unclear. V was clipped by 7 bases and J by 0 bases, with 3 bases between them. The CDR3 contains 12 residues. Germline V lookup: CDR1 MNHNS, CDR2 SASEGT. This CDR3 reads CASKTNTGELFF. The CDR3 bases are TGTGCCAGCAAAACGAACACCGGGGAGCTGTTTTTT.

This clonotype has at least ten counts. The chain uses TRBV2 and TRBJ1-5, with 7 bases fitting TRBD1. Per germline, CDR1 SNHLY and CDR2 FYNNEI. This CDR3 has 15 amino acids. The J segment lost 1 base and the V segment lost 8 bases, leaving 8 bases of the junction unmatched. In nucleotides, the CDR3 is TGTGCCAGCGGCGGTCGGACAGGCAGCAATCAGCCCCAGCATTTT. Its protein product is CASGGRTGSNQPQHF.

This clonotype was recorded many times. The chain carries TRBV7-8 and TRBJ1-6; D gene ambiguous. Trimming left V 1 base short and J 6 bases short, with 10 bases between. The V gene's germline CDR1 is SGHVS and CDR2 FQNEAQ. The CDR3 consists of 15 residues. This CDR3 is CASSLGVAGNSPLHF. The CDR3 region has the DNA TGTGCCAGCAGCTTAGGAGTCGCCGGTAATTCACCCCTCCACTTT.

This clonotype has ten or more counts. This chain joins TRBV12-5 and TRBJ2-2, with a weak D call TRBD1 (6 bases). CDR3 length equals 15 residues. V gave up 7 bases and J gave up 0 bases, with 12 bases separating them. Germline V gene data show CDR1 as LGHNT and CDR2 as FRNRAP. CDR3 region: CASAPGQPNTGELFF. DNA of the CDR3: TGTGCTAGTGCTCCGGGACAACCGAACACCGGGGAGCTGTTTTTT. The entire variable domain, with the rest obtained from reference TRBV12-5 and TRBJ2-2, is as follows: DARVTQTPRHKVTEMGQEVTMRCQPILGHNTVFWYRQTMMQGLELLAYFRNRAPLDDSGMPKDRFSAEMPDATLATLKIQPSEPRDSAVYFCASAPGQPNTGELFFGEGSRLTVL.